This TCR beta chain was captured by sequencing in a study of PD-1 blockade in mismatch repair-deficient tumors. As for the study in general: All were previously treated, progressing patients with eleven to twelve mismatch repair-deficient cancer types. Findings and limits, study-wide: Tumor-resident clones, often absent from pretreatment blood, expanded after pembrolizumab and then contracted.

The method was immunoSEQ multiplex PCR; TCRdb's version includes in-frame clones alone and lacks a portion of them. The sample holds just under 65,000 clones, 70% to 90% seen once. PCR or immunohistochemistry showed mismatch repair deficiency in every enrolled patient. A word on this clone: No antigen is known for it.

CDR1 MNHEY and CDR2 SVGAGI come from the germline V gene. This CDR3 contains 12 residues. V lost 10 bases and J 7 bases, leaving 16 bases between the germline ends. The chain has TRBV6-5 and TRBJ2-5, with D tentatively TRBD1 (5 bases). The source of this sequence is an adult with mismatch repair-deficient cancer. The sequenced sample was peripheral blood, obtained 52 weeks after starting pembrolizumab. DNA for the CDR3: TGTGCCACCGGTCGCAGGGCCGGGACCCAGTACTTC. Its protein is CATGRRAGTQYF.